The clone carrying this T cell receptor beta chain has just one count. What it binds is unknown. TCRdb's copy holds only in-frame clones and misses some; the assay was immunoSEQ multiplex PCR. Of over 2 million clones in the sample, about nine tenths were seen once. The record originates from a study of shared clonotypes between healthy human individuals. General study findings and limits: Among donors, clonotype sharing was expected to be affected by sequencing depth. Sampling covered nothing but blood. Tissue TCR repertoires likely differ from those found in blood. In contrast to clonotypes shared by all four donors, non-shared clonotypes had lower generation probabilities.

The germline V gene encodes CDR1 SGDLS and CDR2 YYNGEE. The CDR3 consists of 16 residues. V lost 6 bases to trimming and J lost 0 bases, with 15 bases between them. Material for sequencing was naive CD4+ T cells from PBMCs. Subset: CD45RA+ positively selected. The sequence was obtained from a young man in good health. Some clones in this sample may be carry-over from other donors' samples. This chain uses TRBV9 with TRBJ2-2; D gene unclear. The CDR3 DNA follows: TGTGCCAGCACCCTCTCCAGTGTGGCGAACACCGGGGAGCTGTTTTTT. Translation gives CASTLSSVANTGELFF.